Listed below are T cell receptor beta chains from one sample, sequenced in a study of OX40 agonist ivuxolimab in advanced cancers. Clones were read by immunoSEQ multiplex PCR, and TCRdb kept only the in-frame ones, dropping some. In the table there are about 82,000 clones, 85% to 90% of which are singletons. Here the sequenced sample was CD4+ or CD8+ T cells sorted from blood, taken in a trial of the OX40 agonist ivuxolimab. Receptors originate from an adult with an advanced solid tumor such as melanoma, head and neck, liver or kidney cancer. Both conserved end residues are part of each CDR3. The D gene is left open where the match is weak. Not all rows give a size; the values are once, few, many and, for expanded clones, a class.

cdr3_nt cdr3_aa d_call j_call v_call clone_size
TGCGCCAGCAGCTGGGGCCTCCGGGGCGGCCAGCAGACAGATACGCAGTATTTT CASSWGLRGGQQTDTQYF . TRBJ2-3 TRBV5-1 .
TGTGCCAGCAGCTTTAGAACTAGCGGGCGGGATGAGCAGTTCTTC CASSFRTSGRDEQFF TRBD2 TRBJ2-1 TRBV5-4 .
TGCGCCAGCAGGGGCTCGGACAGGGGAAATGAAAAACTGTTTTTT CASRGSDRGNEKLFF TRBD1 TRBJ1-4 TRBV5-1 .
TGTGCCAGCAGTCCGAGCGGGAGCCAATATACGCAGTATTTT CASSPSGSQYTQYF TRBD2 TRBJ2-3 TRBV11-3 .
TGTGCCAGCAGTTTCCGGACAGGGCCGACCTACGAGCAGTACTTC CASSFRTGPTYEQYF TRBD1 TRBJ2-7 TRBV27 few
TGCGCCAGCAGCATAAGGACGGCGAACTTCTATGGCTACACCTTC CASSIRTANFYGYTF . TRBJ1-2 TRBV5-1 .
TGCGCCAGCAACGAGGGGAGGGCCACAGATACGCAGTATTTT CASNEGRATDTQYF TRBD2 TRBJ2-3 TRBV5-1 .
TGTGCCAGCACTACGACCGGGGGCTCAGATACGCAGTATTTT CASTTTGGSDTQYF . TRBJ2-3 TRBV28 .
TGTGCCAGCAGCTCAGGACTAGCGGACAATGAGCAGTTCTTC CASSSGLADNEQFF TRBD2 TRBJ2-1 TRBV7-9 .
TGCGCCAGCAGCCCAACCGTGCAAGAGACCCAGTACTTC CASSPTVQETQYF . TRBJ2-5 TRBV5-1 .
TGCGCCAGCAGCTTGGACGCGCTACGGAACACCGGGGAGCTGTTTTTT CASSLDALRNTGELFF . TRBJ2-2 TRBV5-1 .